The 14 T cell receptor beta chains presented below share a single source sample, sequenced in a study of cytomegalovirus exposure and HLA in healthy donors. 60 Vbeta and 13 Jbeta primers were used in PCR. TCRdb keeps only in-frame clones here, not all; method: immunoSEQ multiplex PCR. The sample has some 120,000 clones; approximately 80% are singletons. Material for sequencing was PBMCs. Receptors originate from a man aged 18-30 years in good health and CMV-seropositive.

This chain uses TRBV30 with TRBJ2-2; tentatively, D is TRBD1 (7 bases). V lost 2 bases, J lost 5 bases, and 12 bases lay in between. This CDR3 is 14 amino acids long. Looked up from germline, CDR1 is GTSNPN and CDR2 is SVGIG (reference sequence). CDR3 region: CAWSRQGGTGELFF. For the CDR3, the DNA is TGTGCCTGGAGTCGGCAGGGGGGAACCGGGGAGCTGTTTTTT.

This clone occurred once. The rearrangement links TRBV4-1 to TRBJ2-3; weak D call: TRBD2 (6 bases). The CDR3 contains 15 residues. V lost 0 bases and J lost 4, with 11 bases in between. CDR1 is MGHRA and CDR2 is YSYEKL in the germline V gene. CDR3 sequence (DNA): TGCGCCAGCAGCCAAGATCCTAGCGAGGCAGATACGCAGTATTTT. Translated, it gives CASSQDPSEADTQYF.

This sequence joins TRBV13 and TRBJ2-6; D might be TRBD2 (6 bases). The CDR3 loop spans 15 amino acids. CDR1 is PRHDT, CDR2 FYEKMQ, per germline (reference sequence). Trimming shortened V by 5 bases and J by 2 bases, and 10 bases separated the two germline ends. The CDR3 sequence is CASSRGSPGANVLTF. Written as DNA, the CDR3 is TGTGCCAGCAGCCGGGGGAGTCCTGGGGCCAACGTCCTGACTTTC.

The chain has TRBV7-3 and TRBJ2-7; D might be TRBD2 (6 bases). In germline, CDR1 is SGHTA, CDR2 FQGTGA. The CDR3 is 13 residues long. Between the trimmed V and J ends, which lost 0 bases and 5 bases, there was a span of 8 bases. CDR3 protein: CASSLTRDHEQYF. The CDR3 DNA reads as TGTGCCAGCAGCTTAACGCGGGACCACGAGCAGTACTTC. Together with reference TRBV7-3 and TRBJ2-7, the CDR3 gives the full variable domain: GAGVSQTPSNKVTEKGKYVELRCDPISGHTALYWYRQSLGQGPEFLIYFQGTGAADDSGLPNDRFFAVRPEGSVSTLKIQRTERGDSAVYLCASSLTRDHEQYFGPGTRLTVT.

The chain combines TRBV6-1 with TRBJ2-3; 7 bases are a match to TRBD2. This CDR3 has 15 amino acids. Germline CDR1 and CDR2: MNHNS and SASEGT. V lost 7 bases and J lost 1; bases outside the gene matches: 8. The CDR3 here is CASTETSPRTDTQYF. CDR3 bases: TGTGCCAGCACTGAGACTAGCCCCCGCACAGATACGCAGTATTTT.

This chain joins TRBV15 and TRBJ1-1, with 7 bases identical to TRBD1. V was pared by 5 bases and J by 1 base, with 7 bases of the junction left unmatched. Germline V gives CDR1 LNHNV, CDR2 YYDKDF (reference sequence). The CDR3 is made up of 15 amino acids. The CDR3 reads CATSGTALGNTEAFF. As DNA, the CDR3 is TGTGCCACCAGCGGGACAGCCCTTGGGAACACTGAAGCTTTCTTT.

In its sample, this clone was seen a few times. V gene TRBV19 combines with J gene TRBJ2-1, with 8 bases lining up with TRBD1. The junction had 6 bases not matched to a gene; V was cut back by 7 bases and J by 4 bases. CDR1 is LNHDA and CDR2 is SQIVND in the germline V gene (reference sequence). The CDR3 contains 14 residues. CDR3 sequence: CASNRDRSYNEQFF. Here the CDR3 DNA reads TGTGCCAGTAACCGGGACAGGTCTTACAATGAGCAGTTCTTC.

This chain connects TRBV5-4 to TRBJ1-2; 10 positions agree with TRBD1. CDR1 and CDR2 from the germline V gene are SGHNT and YYREEE (reference sequence). This CDR3 spans 14 amino acids. Trimming took 6 bases from V and 8 from J; bases not matched to a gene: 10. CDR3 bases: TGTGCCAGCACACCGGGACAGGGGACGAGGGGCTACACCTTC. Amino acids: CASTPGQGTRGYTF.

This clone was detected only a few times. This chain joins TRBV28 and TRBJ2-7; TRBD2 matches 8 bases. CDR1 MDHEN and CDR2 SYDVKM come from the germline V gene. The V and J ends lost 2 bases and 7 bases, in that order; junction bases with no gene match: 10. The CDR3 has 15 residues. The chain's CDR3 is CASSLAGGSIMEQYF. In DNA form, the CDR3 reads TGTGCCAGCAGTTTAGCGGGAGGTTCGATAATGGAGCAGTACTTC.

This clone appeared once. The V and J genes are TRBV23-1 and TRBJ2-7; D perhaps matches TRBD2 (6 bases). TRBV23-1 has ORF status, its function being uncertain. Trimming took 11 bases from V and 4 from J, leaving 15 bases between them. This CDR3 is 12 amino acids long. CDR3 region: CASPASVYEQYF. The CDR3 DNA reads TGCGCCTCGCCGGCTAGCGTATACGAGCAGTACTTC.

The chain combines TRBV28 with TRBJ1-2, with 7 bases identical to TRBD1. The CDR3 has 14 residues. Germline V CDR1 and CDR2: MDHEN, SYDVKM. Trimming removed 6 bases from V and 6 bases from J; junction bases left unmatched: 10. The CDR3 DNA follows: TGTGCCAGCAGCAGTCCCGGAACAGGGGATGGCTACACCTTC. It yields the protein CASSSPGTGDGYTF.

The chain joins TRBV7-9 to TRBJ1-2; possible D gene TRBD1, 5 bases. Germline CDR1 and CDR2: SEHNR and FQNEAQ (reference sequence). V was clipped by 2 bases and J by 3 bases, with 16 bases between them. This CDR3 contains 16 residues. As DNA, the CDR3 is TGTGCCAGCAGCTTACTTGGGGGGGTTTACGACTATGGCTACACCTTC. It is translated as CASSLLGGVYDYGYTF. Full variable domain (missing parts from reference TRBV7-9 and TRBJ1-2): DTGVSQNPRHKITKRGQNVTFRCDPISEHNRLYWYRQTLGQGPEFLTYFQNEAQLEKSRLLSDRFSAERPKGSFSTLEIQRTEQGDSAMYLCASSLLGGVYDYGYTFGSGTRLTVV.

The chain employs TRBV13 and TRBJ2-7, with 11 bases lining up with TRBD1. Germline V gives CDR1 PRHDT, CDR2 FYEKMQ (reference sequence). The V segment lost 6 bases and the J segment 4 bases; nucleotides outside the gene matches: 8. The CDR3 covers 15 residues. The CDR3 loop is CASSPGTGGFYEQYF. The DNA of the CDR3 is TGTGCCAGCAGTCCAGGGACAGGGGGTTTTTACGAGCAGTACTTC.

The chain employs TRBV19 and TRBJ1-4; the match to TRBD1 covers 7 bases. The CDR3 has 17 residues. The ends lost 5 bases at V and 4 bases at J; junction bases unmatched: 13. Germline V gene sequence: CDR1 LNHDA, CDR2 SQIVND (reference sequence). Written as DNA, the CDR3 is TGTGCCAGTAGTGGCGACGGGACAGTACTTTATAATGAAAAACTGTTTTTT. This sequence encodes CASSGDGTVLYNEKLFF.